The 12 T cell receptor beta chains below were found in one sample sequenced in a study of neurological immune-mediated disorders. TCRdb re-analysed the 5' RACE reads in MiXCR, keeping a single row per CDR3 protein. The sample has fewer than 55,000 distinct CDR3 sequences; over 6% are singletons. The sequenced material came from CD4+ T cells from blood. The receptors derive from a woman aged 40 to 49 in good health.

In this sample, this clonotype turned up many times. The V call is TRBV5-1, the J call TRBJ2-1, with D perhaps matching TRBD2 (6 bases). Germline values: CDR1 SGHRS, CDR2 YFSETQ. V lost 0 bases and J 4 bases, leaving 11 bases between the germline ends. The CDR3 sequence is 15 residues long. As DNA, the CDR3 is TGCGCCAGCAGCTTGGGTTTTAGCGGATACAATGAGCAGTTCTTC. Its translation: CASSLGFSGYNEQFF.

This clonotype was found many times. The chain links TRBV3-1 to TRBJ2-5; D not certain. The CDR3 runs to 11 residues. V lost 3 bases, J lost 5 bases, and 4 bases lay in between. The germline CDR1 and CDR2 sequences are LGHDT and YNNKEL (reference sequence). The CDR3 nucleotides are TGTGCCAGCAGCCAGGGGGAGACCCAGTACTTC. Its translation: CASSQGETQYF.

This clonotype was seen at least ten times. The chain links TRBV28 to TRBJ2-7, with a weak D call TRBD2 (5 bases). Trimming took off 2 bases at V and 3 bases at J, with 8 bases between the two ends. The CDR3 is 13 amino acids. Germline V gene data show CDR1 as MDHEN and CDR2 as SYDVKM. CDR3 residues: CASSLLGSYEQYF. CDR3 bases: TGTGCCAGCAGTTTACTAGGGAGCTACGAGCAGTACTTC. Based on the CDR3 plus reference TRBV28 and TRBJ2-7, the full variable domain is DVKVTQSSRYLVKRTGEKVFLECVQDMDHENMFWYRQDPGLGLRLIYFSYDVKMKEKGDIPEGYSVSREKKERFSLILESASTNQTSMYLCASSLLGSYEQYFGPGTRLTVT.

This clonotype showed up many times. The chain joins TRBV20-1 to TRBJ1-3; a possible D gene is TRBD1 (5 bases). Trimming shortened V by 6 bases and J by 0 bases, and 24 bases separated the two germline ends. Germline V CDR1 and CDR2: DFQATT, SNEGSKA (reference sequence). The CDR3 is 18 amino acids. The CDR3 here is CSAPGRGDALISGNTIYF. The CDR3 DNA follows: TGCAGTGCCCCAGGGCGGGGAGACGCATTAATCTCTGGAAACACCATATATTTT.

This clonotype was seen many times. The V gene is TRBV20-1, the J gene TRBJ2-7, with D perhaps matching TRBD2 (6 bases). CDR1 is DFQATT and CDR2 is SNEGSKA in the germline V gene (reference sequence). CDR3 length equals 12 residues. The CDR3 bases are TGCAGCGGGGGACTTGACTCCTACGAGCAGTACTTC. Translated, it gives CSGGLDSYEQYF.

This clonotype has ten or more counts. This sequence joins TRBV5-5 and TRBJ2-5; 9 positions match TRBD1. Per germline, CDR1 SGHKS and CDR2 YYEKEE (reference sequence). The CDR3 length is 13 residues. The V gene end was trimmed by 4 bases and the J gene end by 7 bases; junction bases not matched to a gene: 5. This chain's CDR3 is CASSRDREGTQYF. CDR3 sequence (DNA): TGTGCCAGCAGCAGGGACAGGGAAGGGACCCAGTACTTC.

This clonotype has a count of ten or more. This rearrangement joins TRBV20-1 to TRBJ2-6; D is uncertain. The germline gives CDR1 DFQATT, CDR2 SNEGSKA (reference sequence). The CDR3 has 15 residues. V lost 4 bases and J lost 0, with 10 bases in between. In nucleotides, the CDR3 is TGCAGTGCTACCCCTATGGGCTCTGGGGCCAACGTCCTGACTTTC. Translating gives CSATPMGSGANVLTF.

This clonotype was recorded at least ten times. V and J are TRBV3-1 and TRBJ1-5; 9 bases fit TRBD1. Germline-derived CDR1 and CDR2 are LGHDT and YNNKEL (reference sequence). V was pared by 4 bases and J by 9 bases, with 13 bases of the junction left unmatched. The CDR3 runs 16 residues. Here the CDR3 DNA reads TGTGCCAGCAGCCTGAGGGCCGGACAGGGGATGGGGCCCCAGCATTTT. It is translated as CASSLRAGQGMGPQHF. Full variable domain (missing parts from reference TRBV3-1 and TRBJ1-5): DTAVSQTPKYLVTQMGNDKSIKCEQNLGHDTMYWYKQDSKKFLKIMFSYNNKELIINETVPNRFSPKSPDKAHLNLHINSLELGDSAVYFCASSLRAGQGMGPQHFGDGTRLSIL.

This clonotype was detected many times. The rearrangement links TRBV7-9 to TRBJ1-5, with 7 nucleotides matching TRBD1. The germline V gene has CDR1 SEHNR and CDR2 FQNEAQ (reference sequence). Trimming cost V 3 bases and J 3 bases; bases outside gene matches: 2. The CDR3 is 14 amino acids. Written as DNA, the CDR3 is TGTGCCAGCAGCTTGGGACAGACCAATCAGCCCCAGCATTTT. This codes for CASSLGQTNQPQHF.

This clonotype was recorded many times. The chain is built from TRBV3-1 and TRBJ2-3; TRBD2 is a possible D gene (5 bases). The CDR3 loop spans 14 amino acids. Trimming left V 4 bases short and J 3 bases short, with 11 bases between. The germline CDR1 and CDR2 sequences are LGHDT and YNNKEL (reference sequence). CDR3 in amino acids: CASSRSTRTDTQYF. Here the CDR3 DNA reads TGTGCCAGCAGCCGATCAACTAGAACAGATACGCAGTATTTT.

This clonotype was recorded at least ten times. This chain joins TRBV20-1 and TRBJ1-1; possible D gene TRBD1, 6 bases. The CDR3 is 14 residues long. From germline, CDR1 is DFQATT and CDR2 SNEGSKA (reference sequence). V was trimmed by 5 bases and J by 4 bases, leaving 17 bases between them. The CDR3 reads CSARAGGGSTEAFF. DNA of the CDR3: TGCAGTGCTCGGGCCGGGGGCGGGAGCACTGAAGCTTTCTTT.

The gene calls are TRBV7-8 and TRBJ2-3; D may be TRBD2 (5 bases). CDR1 and CDR2 from the germline V gene are SGHVS and FQNEAQ. The CDR3 is made up of 12 amino acids. The V end lost 7 bases, the J end lost 5 bases, and 10 bases lay between the germline ends. CDR3 coding DNA: TGTGCCAGCATCGACGAGGGAGATACGCAGTATTTT. Residues: CASIDEGDTQYF.